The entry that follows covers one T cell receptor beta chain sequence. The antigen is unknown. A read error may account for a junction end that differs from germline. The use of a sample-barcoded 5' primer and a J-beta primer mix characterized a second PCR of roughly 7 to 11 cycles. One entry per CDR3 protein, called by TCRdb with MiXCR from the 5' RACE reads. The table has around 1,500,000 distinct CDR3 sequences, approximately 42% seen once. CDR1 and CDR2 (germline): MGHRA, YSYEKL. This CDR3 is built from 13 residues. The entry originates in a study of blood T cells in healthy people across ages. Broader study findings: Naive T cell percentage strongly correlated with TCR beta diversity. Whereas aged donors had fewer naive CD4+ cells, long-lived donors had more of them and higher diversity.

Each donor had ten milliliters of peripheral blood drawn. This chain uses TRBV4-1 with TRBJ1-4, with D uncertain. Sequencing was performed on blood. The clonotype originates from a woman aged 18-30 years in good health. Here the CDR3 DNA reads TGCCCCAGCAGCCCGTACTTGGGGGAAAAACTGTTTTTT. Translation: CPSSPYLGEKLFF.